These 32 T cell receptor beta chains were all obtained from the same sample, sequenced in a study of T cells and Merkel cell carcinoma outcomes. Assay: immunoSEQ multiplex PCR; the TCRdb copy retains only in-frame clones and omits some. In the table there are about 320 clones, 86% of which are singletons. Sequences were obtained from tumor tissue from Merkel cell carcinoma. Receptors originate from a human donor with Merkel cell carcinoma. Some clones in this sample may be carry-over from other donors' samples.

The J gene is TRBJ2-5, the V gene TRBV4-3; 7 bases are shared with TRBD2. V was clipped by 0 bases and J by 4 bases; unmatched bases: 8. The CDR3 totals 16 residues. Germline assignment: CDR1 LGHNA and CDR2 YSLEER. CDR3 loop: CASSQDSREWGETQYF. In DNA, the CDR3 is TGCGCCAGCAGCCAAGATTCGCGGGAGTGGGGAGAGACCCAGTACTTC.

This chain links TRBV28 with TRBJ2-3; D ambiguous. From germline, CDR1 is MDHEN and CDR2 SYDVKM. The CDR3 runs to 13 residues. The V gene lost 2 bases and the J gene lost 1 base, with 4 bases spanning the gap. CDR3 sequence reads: CASSLARTDTQYF. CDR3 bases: TGTGCCAGCAGTTTAGCTCGCACAGATACGCAGTATTTT.

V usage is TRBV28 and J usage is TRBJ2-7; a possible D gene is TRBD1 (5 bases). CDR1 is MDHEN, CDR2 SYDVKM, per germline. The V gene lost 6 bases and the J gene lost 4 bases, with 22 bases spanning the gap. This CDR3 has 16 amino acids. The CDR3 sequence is CASSPFSWGSPYEQYF. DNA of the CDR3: TGTGCCAGCAGCCCATTCTCATGGGGCTCCCCTTACGAGCAGTACTTC.

DNA for the CDR3: TGCGCCAGCAGCCAAGACACCGGGACCCCCTCTGGGGCCAACGTCCTGACTTTC. This codes for CASSQDTGTPSGANVLTF. The chain has TRBV4-3 and TRBJ2-6, with D perhaps assigned TRBD1 or TRBD2 (5 bases each). CDR1 LGHNA and CDR2 YSLEER come from the germline V gene. V lost 0 bases and J lost 0, with 12 bases in between. The CDR3 covers 18 residues.

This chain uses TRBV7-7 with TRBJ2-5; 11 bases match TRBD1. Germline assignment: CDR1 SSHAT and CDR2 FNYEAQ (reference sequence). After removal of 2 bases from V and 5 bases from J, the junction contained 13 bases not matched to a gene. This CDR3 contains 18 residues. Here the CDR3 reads CASSLRARGQGAWETQYF. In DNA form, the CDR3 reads TGTGCCAGCAGCTTAAGGGCTCGAGGACAGGGGGCTTGGGAGACCCAGTACTTC.

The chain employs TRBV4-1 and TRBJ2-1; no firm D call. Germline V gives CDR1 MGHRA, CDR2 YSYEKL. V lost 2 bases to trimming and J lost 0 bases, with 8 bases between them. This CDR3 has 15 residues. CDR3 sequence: CASSQIVGSYNEQFF. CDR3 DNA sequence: TGCGCCAGCAGCCAAATCGTGGGCTCCTACAATGAGCAGTTCTTC.

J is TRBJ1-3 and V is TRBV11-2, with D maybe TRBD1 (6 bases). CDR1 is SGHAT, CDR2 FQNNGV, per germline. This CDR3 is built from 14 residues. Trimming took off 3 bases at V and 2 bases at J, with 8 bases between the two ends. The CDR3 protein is CASSFRGAGNTIYF. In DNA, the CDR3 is TGTGCCAGCAGCTTCAGGGGAGCTGGAAACACCATATATTTT.

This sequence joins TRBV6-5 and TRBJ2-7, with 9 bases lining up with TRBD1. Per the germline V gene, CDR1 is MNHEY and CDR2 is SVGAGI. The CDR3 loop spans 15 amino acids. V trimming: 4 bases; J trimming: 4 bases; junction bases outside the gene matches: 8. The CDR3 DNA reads TGTGCCAGCAGTTTAACTTCGACAGGGGGATACGAGCAGTACTTC. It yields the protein CASSLTSTGGYEQYF.

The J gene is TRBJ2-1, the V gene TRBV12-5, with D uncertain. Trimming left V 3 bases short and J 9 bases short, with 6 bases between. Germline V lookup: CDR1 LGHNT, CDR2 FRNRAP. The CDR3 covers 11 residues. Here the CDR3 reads CASGFSGEQFF. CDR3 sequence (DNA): TGTGCTAGTGGTTTCTCGGGTGAGCAGTTCTTC.

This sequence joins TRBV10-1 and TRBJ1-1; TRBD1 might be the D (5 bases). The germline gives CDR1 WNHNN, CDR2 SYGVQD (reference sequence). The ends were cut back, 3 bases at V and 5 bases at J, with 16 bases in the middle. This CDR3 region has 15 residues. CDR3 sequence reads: CASSDLRLGGTEAFF. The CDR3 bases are TGCGCCAGCAGTGACCTACGGCTCGGGGGGACTGAAGCTTTCTTT.

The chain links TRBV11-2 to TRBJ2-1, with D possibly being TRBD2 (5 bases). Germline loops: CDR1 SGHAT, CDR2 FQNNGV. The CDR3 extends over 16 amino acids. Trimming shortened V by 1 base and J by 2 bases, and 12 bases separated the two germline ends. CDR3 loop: CASSLVGGSTYNEQFF. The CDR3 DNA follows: TGTGCCAGCAGCTTAGTGGGCGGGTCTACCTACAATGAGCAGTTCTTC.

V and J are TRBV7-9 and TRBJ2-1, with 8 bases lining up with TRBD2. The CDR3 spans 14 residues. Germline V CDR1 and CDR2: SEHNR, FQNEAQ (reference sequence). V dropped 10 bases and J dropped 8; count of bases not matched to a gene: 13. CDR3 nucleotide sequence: TGTGCCATCGGACTAGCAGGGTTTGGCGATGAGCAGTTCTTC. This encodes CAIGLAGFGDEQFF.

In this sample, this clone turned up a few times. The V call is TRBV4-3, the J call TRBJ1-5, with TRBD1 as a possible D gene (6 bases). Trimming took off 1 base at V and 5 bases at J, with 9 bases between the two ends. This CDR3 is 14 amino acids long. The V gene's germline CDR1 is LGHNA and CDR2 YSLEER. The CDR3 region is CASSQGTDHQPQHF. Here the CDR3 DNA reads TGCGCCAGCAGCCAAGGGACAGATCATCAGCCCCAGCATTTT.

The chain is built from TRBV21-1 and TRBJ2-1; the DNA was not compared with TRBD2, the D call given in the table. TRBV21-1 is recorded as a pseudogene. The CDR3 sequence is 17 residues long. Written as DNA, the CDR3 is TGTGCCAACAGCCAAAACTGGACTAACGGGAGTTCGGATGAGCAGTTCTTC. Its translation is CANSQNWTNGSSDEQFF.

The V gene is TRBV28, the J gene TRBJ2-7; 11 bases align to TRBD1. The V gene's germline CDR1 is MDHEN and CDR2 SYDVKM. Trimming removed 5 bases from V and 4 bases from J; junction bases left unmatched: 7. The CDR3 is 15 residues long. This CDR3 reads CASSTRTGGKYEQYF. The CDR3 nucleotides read TGTGCCAGCAGTACAAGGACAGGGGGCAAATACGAGCAGTACTTC.

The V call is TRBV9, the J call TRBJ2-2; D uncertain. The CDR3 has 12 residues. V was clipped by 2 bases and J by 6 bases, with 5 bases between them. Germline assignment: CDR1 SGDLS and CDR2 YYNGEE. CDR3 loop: CASSVTAGELFF. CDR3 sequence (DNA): TGTGCCAGCAGCGTCACGGCCGGGGAGCTGTTTTTT.

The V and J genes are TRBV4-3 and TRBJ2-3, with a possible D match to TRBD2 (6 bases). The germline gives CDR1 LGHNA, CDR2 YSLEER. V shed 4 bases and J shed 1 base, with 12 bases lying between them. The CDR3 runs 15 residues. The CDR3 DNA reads TGCGCCAGCAGCCCCCGCTGGAGGGGCACAGATACGCAGTATTTT. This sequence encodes CASSPRWRGTDTQYF.

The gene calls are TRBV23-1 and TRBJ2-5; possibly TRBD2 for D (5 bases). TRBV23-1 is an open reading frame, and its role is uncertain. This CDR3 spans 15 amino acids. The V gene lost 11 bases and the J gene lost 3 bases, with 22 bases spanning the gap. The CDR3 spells CAASRRRYSKETQYF. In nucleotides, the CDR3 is TGCGCCGCCTCTCGACGGAGGTACTCCAAAGAGACCCAGTACTTC.

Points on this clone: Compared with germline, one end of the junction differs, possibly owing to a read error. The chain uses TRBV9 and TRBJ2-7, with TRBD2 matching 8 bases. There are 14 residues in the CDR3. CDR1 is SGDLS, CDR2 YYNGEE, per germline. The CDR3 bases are TGTGCCAGCAGCGCACGGGAGGGCGCGTGGGAGCAATACTTC. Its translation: CASSAREGAWEQYF.

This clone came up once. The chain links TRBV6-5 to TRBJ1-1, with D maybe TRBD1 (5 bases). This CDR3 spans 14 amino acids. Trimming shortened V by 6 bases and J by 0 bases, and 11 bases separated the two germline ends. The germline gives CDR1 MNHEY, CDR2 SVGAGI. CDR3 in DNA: TGTGCCAGCAGCTGGGACGGGATGAACACTGAAGCTTTCTTT. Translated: CASSWDGMNTEAFF.

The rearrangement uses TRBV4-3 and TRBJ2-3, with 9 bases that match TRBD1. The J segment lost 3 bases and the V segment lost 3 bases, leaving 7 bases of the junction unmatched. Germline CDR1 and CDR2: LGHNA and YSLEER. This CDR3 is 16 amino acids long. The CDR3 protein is CASSQRGTGLTDTQYF. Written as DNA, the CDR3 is TGCGCCAGCAGCCAGCGCGGGACAGGGCTGACAGATACGCAGTATTTT.

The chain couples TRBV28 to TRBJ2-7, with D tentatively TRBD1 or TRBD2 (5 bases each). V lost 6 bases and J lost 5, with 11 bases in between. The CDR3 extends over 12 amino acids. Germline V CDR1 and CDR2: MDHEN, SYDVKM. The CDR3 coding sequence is TGTGCCAGCAGGTCGGGGCAAAACGAGCAGTACTTC. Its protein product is CASRSGQNEQYF.

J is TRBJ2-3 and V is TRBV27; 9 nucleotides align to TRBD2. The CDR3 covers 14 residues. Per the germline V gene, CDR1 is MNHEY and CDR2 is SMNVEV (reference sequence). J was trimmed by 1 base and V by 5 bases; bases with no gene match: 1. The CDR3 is CASSRTSGTDTQYF. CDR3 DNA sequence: TGTGCCAGCAGTCGGACTAGCGGCACAGATACGCAGTATTTT.

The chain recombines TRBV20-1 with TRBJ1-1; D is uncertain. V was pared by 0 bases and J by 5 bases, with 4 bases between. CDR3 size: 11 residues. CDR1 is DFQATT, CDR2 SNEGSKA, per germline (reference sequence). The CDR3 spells CSAREGTEAFF. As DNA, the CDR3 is TGCAGTGCTAGAGAAGGAACTGAAGCTTTCTTT.

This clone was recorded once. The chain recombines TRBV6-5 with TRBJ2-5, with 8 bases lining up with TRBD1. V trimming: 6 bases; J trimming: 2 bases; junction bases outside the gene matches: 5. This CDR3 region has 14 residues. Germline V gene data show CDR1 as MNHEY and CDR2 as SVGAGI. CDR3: CASSRGQAQETQYF. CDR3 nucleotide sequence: TGTGCCAGCAGCAGGGGACAGGCACAAGAGACCCAGTACTTC.

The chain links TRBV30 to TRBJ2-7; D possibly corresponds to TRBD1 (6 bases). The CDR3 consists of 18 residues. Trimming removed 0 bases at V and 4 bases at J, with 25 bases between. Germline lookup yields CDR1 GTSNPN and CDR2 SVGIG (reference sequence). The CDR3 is CAWSVSGLWIGGVYEQYF. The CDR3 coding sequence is TGTGCCTGGAGTGTAAGTGGCCTCTGGATAGGGGGTGTATACGAGCAGTACTTC. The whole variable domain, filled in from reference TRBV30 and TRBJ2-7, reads SQTIHQWPATLVQPVGSPLSLECTVEGTSNPNLYWYRQAAGRGLQLLFYSVGIGQISSEVPQNLSASRPQDRQFILSSKKLLLSDSGFYLCAWSVSGLWIGGVYEQYFGPGTRLTVT.

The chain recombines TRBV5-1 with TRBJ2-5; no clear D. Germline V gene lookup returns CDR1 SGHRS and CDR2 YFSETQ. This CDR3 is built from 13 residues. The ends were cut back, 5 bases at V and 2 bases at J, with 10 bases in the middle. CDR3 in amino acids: CASRSELQETQYF. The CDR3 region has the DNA TGCGCCAGCAGGTCTGAGCTTCAAGAGACCCAGTACTTC.

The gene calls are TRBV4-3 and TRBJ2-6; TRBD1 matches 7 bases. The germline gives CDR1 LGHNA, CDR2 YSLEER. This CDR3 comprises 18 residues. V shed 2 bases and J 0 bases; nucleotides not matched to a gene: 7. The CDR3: CASSQFLGTVSGANVLTF. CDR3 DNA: TGCGCCAGCAGCCAATTTTTAGGGACAGTCTCTGGGGCCAACGTCCTGACTTTC.

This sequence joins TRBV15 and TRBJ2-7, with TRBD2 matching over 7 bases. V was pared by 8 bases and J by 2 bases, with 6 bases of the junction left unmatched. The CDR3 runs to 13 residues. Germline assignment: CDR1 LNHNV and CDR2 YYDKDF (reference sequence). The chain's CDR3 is CATSERGAYEQYF. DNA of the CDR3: TGTGCCACCTCTGAGCGGGGAGCCTACGAGCAGTACTTC. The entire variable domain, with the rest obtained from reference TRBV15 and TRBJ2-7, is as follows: DAMVIQNPRYQVTQFGKPVTLSCSQTLNHNVMYWYQQKSSQAPKLLFHYYDKDFNNEADTPDNFQSRRPNTSFCFLDIRSPGLGDTAMYLCATSERGAYEQYFGPGTRLTVT.

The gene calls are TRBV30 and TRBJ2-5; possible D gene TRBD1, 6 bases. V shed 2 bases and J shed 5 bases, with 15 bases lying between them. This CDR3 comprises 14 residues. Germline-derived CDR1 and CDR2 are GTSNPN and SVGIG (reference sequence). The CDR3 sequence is CAWSLTGGVETQYF. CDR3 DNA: TGTGCCTGGAGTTTGACAGGAGGAGTCGAGACCCAGTACTTC. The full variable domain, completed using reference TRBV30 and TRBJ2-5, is SQTIHQWPATLVQPVGSPLSLECTVEGTSNPNLYWYRQAAGRGLQLLFYSVGIGQISSEVPQNLSASRPQDRQFILSSKKLLLSDSGFYLCAWSLTGGVETQYFGPGTRLLVL.

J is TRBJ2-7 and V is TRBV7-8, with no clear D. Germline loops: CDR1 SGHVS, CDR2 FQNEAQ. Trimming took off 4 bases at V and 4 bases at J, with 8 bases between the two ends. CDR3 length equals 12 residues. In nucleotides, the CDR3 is TGTGCCAGCAGCTCGGGCCATTACGAGCAGTACTTC. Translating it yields CASSSGHYEQYF.

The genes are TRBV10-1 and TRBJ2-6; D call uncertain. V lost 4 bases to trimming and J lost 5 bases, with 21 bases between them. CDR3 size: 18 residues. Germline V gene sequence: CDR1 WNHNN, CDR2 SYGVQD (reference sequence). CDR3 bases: TGCGCCAGCAGTGTCATGGGAAGATCACAAAGTCGGGCCAACGTCCTGACTTTC. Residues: CASSVMGRSQSRANVLTF.